Below are 17 T cell receptor beta chains sequenced from a single sample in a study of cytomegalovirus exposure and HLA in healthy donors. Use of 60 Vbeta and 13 Jbeta primers characterized the PCR. The data were produced by immunoSEQ multiplex PCR, yet TCRdb's version contains in-frame clones alone and is incomplete. This table holds about 190,000 clones, roughly 80% found once. Sequenced: PBMCs. These receptors all come from a man in his fifties or sixties in good health and CMV-seronegative.

V is TRBV2 and J is TRBJ1-2, with D possibly TRBD1 on 5 matching bases. The V gene lost 3 bases and the J gene lost 8 bases, with 13 bases spanning the gap. The CDR3 extends over 13 amino acids. The germline gives CDR1 SNHLY, CDR2 FYNNEI. In DNA, the CDR3 is TGTGCCAGCAGTGAGGAGACAGCCTGGGGCTACACCTTC. Protein sequence: CASSEETAWGYTF. Looking up the rest from reference TRBV2 and TRBJ1-2 gives the full variable domain: EPEVTQTPSHQVTQMGQEVILRCVPISNHLYFYWYRQILGQKVEFLVSFYNNEISEKSEIFDDQFSVERPDGSNFTLKIRSTKLEDSAMYFCASSEETAWGYTFGSGTRLTVV.

The chain has TRBV2 and TRBJ1-2; D possibly corresponds to TRBD1 (5 bases). This CDR3 is 12 amino acids long. Germline CDR1 is SNHLY and CDR2 is FYNNEI. V shed 4 bases and J shed 3 bases, with 6 bases lying between them. The CDR3 region is CASSGGDYGYTF. The CDR3 region has the DNA TGTGCCAGCAGTGGGGGGGACTATGGCTACACCTTC.

About this clone: One end of the junction fails to match germline, which may point to a read error. This chain uses TRBV7-9 with TRBJ2-1, with a tentative D call TRBD2 (5 bases). CDR1 and CDR2 from the germline V gene are SEHNR and FQNEAQ (reference sequence). The CDR3 loop spans 12 amino acids. In DNA, the CDR3 is TGTTCCAGCAGCTTAGTAGGGAGTGAGCAGTTCTTC. It codes for CSSSLVGSEQFF.

The chain employs TRBV2 and TRBJ2-5; tentative D call: TRBD1 (5 bases). Germline CDR1 and CDR2: SNHLY and FYNNEI. The germline V and J ends were trimmed by 8 bases and 6 bases, with 10 bases remaining between them. This CDR3 contains 11 residues. In nucleotides, the CDR3 is TGTGCCAGCGAGCAGGGAAAGACCCAGTACTTC. Amino acids: CASEQGKTQYF.

J is TRBJ2-1 and V is TRBV7-9; TRBD1 agrees at 7 bases. Germline CDR1 is SEHNR and CDR2 is FQNEAQ (reference sequence). The V and J ends lost 5 bases and 0 bases, in that order; junction bases with no gene match: 13. The CDR3 totals 18 residues. The CDR3 here is CASSPKAQQGSSYNEQFF. The DNA of the CDR3 is TGTGCCAGCAGCCCCAAGGCCCAACAGGGGAGCTCCTACAATGAGCAGTTCTTC.

The rearrangement uses TRBV7-9 and TRBJ2-7, with D possibly matching TRBD2 (6 bases). The CDR3 totals 15 residues. V lost 5 bases to trimming and J lost 2 bases, with 16 bases between them. The germline gives CDR1 SEHNR, CDR2 FQNEAQ (reference sequence). CDR3 protein: CASSPPAGRTYEQYF. As DNA, the CDR3 is TGTGCCAGCAGCCCCCCAGCGGGCCGTACCTACGAGCAGTACTTC.

The chain uses TRBV2 and TRBJ1-2, with 7 bases that match TRBD1. Trimming at V came to 1 base and at J to 4 bases, leaving 6 bases not matched to a gene. The CDR3 has 15 amino acids. Germline V CDR1 and CDR2: SNHLY, FYNNEI. This CDR3 reads CASSEGQGGGYGYTF. The CDR3 coding sequence is TGTGCCAGCAGTGAAGGACAGGGCGGTGGCTATGGCTACACCTTC.

This clone was counted only a few times. The same CDR3 is also encoded by other DNA sequences in this sample. This rearrangement joins TRBV25-1 to TRBJ1-2; a possible D gene is TRBD1 (5 bases). The CDR3 has 13 residues. CDR1 and CDR2 from the germline V gene are MGHDK and SYGVNS. V lost 2 bases, J lost 2 bases, and 6 bases lay in between. As DNA, the CDR3 is TGTGCCAGCAGTGAAGACAGCAACTATGGCTACACCTTC. Translation gives CASSEDSNYGYTF.

This rearrangement joins TRBV5-6 to TRBJ2-7; 7 bases fit TRBD1. From germline, CDR1 is SGHDT and CDR2 YYEEEE. This CDR3 is 13 amino acids long. With V trimmed by 8 bases and J by 0 bases, 5 bases remained unmatched. The CDR3, as DNA: TGTGCCAGTGCAGGGGGAGACTCCTACGAGCAGTACTTC. Translating gives CASAGGDSYEQYF.

V and J are TRBV27 and TRBJ1-2; D uncertain. The CDR3 covers 15 residues. V was pared by 4 bases and J by 2 bases, with 14 bases between. Germline CDR1 reads MNHEY; CDR2 reads SMNVEV (reference sequence). Here the CDR3 DNA reads TGTGCCAGCAGTTCCAATCCGACGGGGAACTATGGCTACACCTTC. Its protein is CASSSNPTGNYGYTF.

The chain joins TRBV13 to TRBJ2-1; no reliable D call. From germline, CDR1 is PRHDT and CDR2 FYEKMQ (reference sequence). Trimming took 1 base from V and 8 from J, leaving 3 bases between them. The CDR3 consists of 11 residues. CDR3 residues: CASSLVDEQFF. The CDR3 DNA reads as TGTGCCAGCAGCTTAGTAGATGAGCAGTTCTTC.

J is TRBJ2-7 and V is TRBV21-1; TRBD2, the table's D call, was not compared with the DNA. TRBV21-1 corresponds to a pseudogene. There are 15 residues in the CDR3. The CDR3 DNA is TGTGCCAGCACCAGTTATTCGGCTAGCGGGTACGAGCAGTACTTC. It is translated as CASTSYSASGYEQYF.

This chain joins TRBV2 and TRBJ2-5; 8 positions agree with TRBD2. CDR3 size: 14 residues. CDR1 SNHLY and CDR2 FYNNEI come from the germline V gene. Trimming removed 5 bases from V and 4 bases from J; junction bases left unmatched: 6. The CDR3 sequence: CASSWGSGRETQYF. DNA for the CDR3: TGTGCCAGCAGTTGGGGGAGCGGGAGAGAGACCCAGTACTTC.

This clone has just one count. V usage is TRBV9 and J usage is TRBJ1-1, with 8 nucleotides matching TRBD1. Germline values: CDR1 SGDLS, CDR2 YYNGEE. J gave up 5 bases and V 0 bases, and 3 bases lay outside the gene matches. The CDR3 totals 14 residues. The CDR3 DNA reads as TGTGCCAGCAGCGTAGCAGGGGGCTTAACTGAAGCTTTCTTT. It codes for CASSVAGGLTEAFF.

The chain carries TRBV13 and TRBJ1-1, with TRBD1 matching over 8 bases. The germline V gene has CDR1 PRHDT and CDR2 FYEKMQ (reference sequence). The CDR3 has 13 residues. The junction had 9 bases not matched to a gene; V was cut back by 5 bases and J by 10 bases. DNA of the CDR3: TGTGCCAGCAGCGTTGGACAGGGAGGACGAGCTTTCTTT. It yields the protein CASSVGQGGRAFF.

This clone has only one observation. The chain joins TRBV27 to TRBJ1-5, with no clear D. CDR1 MNHEY and CDR2 SMNVEV come from the germline V gene (reference sequence). V lost 4 bases, J lost 9 bases, and 22 bases lay in between. The CDR3 loop spans 16 amino acids. CDR3 bases: TGTGCCAGCAGTTCACTGACGGGGTCCCCCAAGAGGCCCCAGCATTTT. Its translation is CASSSLTGSPKRPQHF.

The V call is TRBV15, the J call TRBJ1-6, with a weak D call TRBD1 (5 bases). The CDR3 is made up of 14 amino acids. Germline V gene sequence: CDR1 LNHNV, CDR2 YYDKDF (reference sequence). V was shortened by 0 bases and J by 10 bases, with 10 bases between the two germline ends. The CDR3 DNA reads TGTGCCACCAGCAGAGATGGGGAGGGGTCACCCCTCCACTTT. Translation: CATSRDGEGSPLHF.